A selection of T cell receptor beta chains follows, all from one sample in a study of Ad26.COV2.S vaccination and SARS-CoV-2 variants. Clones were read by immunoSEQ multiplex PCR, and TCRdb kept only the in-frame ones, dropping some. This sample has about 350,000 clones; approximately 81% occur once, and the top ten carry less than 4%. This specimen consisted of peripheral blood, obtained in a trial of Ad26.COV2.S vaccine versus placebo. The receptors stem from a person between 18 and 59 years old who received the Ad26.COV2.S COVID-19 vaccine or a placebo. Both conserved end residues are part of each CDR3. D genes are given only for firm matches. Clone size is not always given. Where it is, it says once, few, many or a class for expanded clones.

V	D	size	length	J	CDR3	DNA
TRBV14	-	-	13	TRBJ1-2	CASSGDTYYGYTF	TGTGCCAGCAGCGGGGACACGTACTATGGCTACACCTTC
TRBV18	TRBD1	-	16	TRBJ1-5	CASSLGQGALNQPQHF	TGTGCCAGCTCACTGGGACAGGGGGCCCTTAATCAGCCCCAGCATTTT
TRBV28	-	-	17	TRBJ2-3	CASSFTSGLSSTDTQYF	TGTGCCAGCAGTTTTACGTCCGGGCTGTCTAGCACAGATACGCAGTATTTT
TRBV7-9	-	-	12	TRBJ1-4	CASSLVGEKLFF	TGTGCCAGCAGCTTAGTCGGTGAAAAACTGTTTTTT
TRBV6-2/TRBV6-3	-	-	15	TRBJ2-5	CASSYFAGAEETQYF	TGTGCCAGCAGTTACTTTGCAGGGGCTGAAGAGACCCAGTACTTC
TRBV19	-	few	13	TRBJ1-5	CASSPPAISPQHF	TGTGCCAGTAGTCCCCCCGCTATTTCCCCCCAGCATTTT
TRBV2	-	few	14	TRBJ1-5	CASNRGDVGQPQHF	TGTGCCAGCAATCGAGGGGATGTCGGTCAGCCCCAGCATTTT
TRBV9	TRBD2	few	17	TRBJ2-5	CASSVGLAGGVQETQYF	TGTGCCAGCAGCGTGGGACTAGCGGGGGGGGTCCAAGAGACCCAGTACTTC
TRBV5-4	-	-	17	TRBJ2-5	CASSLGGGFQPQETQYF	TGTGCCAGCAGCTTGGGCGGCGGGTTCCAACCTCAAGAGACCCAGTACTTC
TRBV10-3	-	-	13	TRBJ1-6	CAILSGPNSPLHF	TGTGCCATCCTAAGCGGGCCCAATTCACCCCTCCACTTT
TRBV7-2	TRBD2	once	16	TRBJ2-3	CASSSGTSGGADTQYF	TGTGCCAGCAGCTCGGGGACTAGCGGGGGTGCAGATACGCAGTATTTT
TRBV2	-	-	10	TRBJ2-1	CASNYNEQFF	TGTGCCAGCAACTACAATGAGCAGTTCTTC
TRBV2	-	-	13	TRBJ1-5	CASSGLLGQPQHF	TGTGCCAGCAGTGGTCTCCTGGGTCAGCCCCAGCATTTT
TRBV7-7	-	-	13	TRBJ2-5	CASSPGSQETQYF	TGTGCCAGCAGCCCCGGGTCCCAAGAGACCCAGTACTTC
TRBV3-1/TRBV3-2	TRBD2	once	14	TRBJ2-3	CASSQAGGPDTQYF	TGTGCCAGCAGCCAAGCGGGGGGGCCAGATACGCAGTATTTT
TRBV6-5	-	-	15	TRBJ1-1	CASINGGGQVTEAFF	TGTGCCAGCATCAACGGTGGGGGGCAGGTCACTGAAGCTTTCTTT
TRBV2	-	-	13	TRBJ1-6	CATMDRGNSPLHF	TGTGCCACCATGGACAGAGGGAATTCACCCCTCCACTTT
TRBV10-3	TRBD2	-	15	TRBJ2-1	CAPHGTSGSLGEQFF	TGTGCCCCCCATGGGACTAGCGGGAGTTTGGGTGAGCAGTTCTTC
TRBV6-1	-	-	18	TRBJ2-2	CASSERRTGARLGGELFF	TGTGCCAGCAGTGAAAGACGCACGGGGGCGCGACTGGGCGGGGAGCTGTTTTTT
TRBV19	TRBD1	-	15	TRBJ2-5	CASSKQGRRQETQYF	TGTGCCAGTAGTAAACAGGGGCGGCGGCAAGAGACCCAGTACTTC
TRBV7-9	-	medium-sized	12	TRBJ1-1	CASSSMVTEAFF	TGTGCCAGCAGTTCGATGGTCACTGAAGCTTTCTTT
TRBV6-1	-	-	17	TRBJ2-2	CASSVLSPGTASGELFF	TGTGCCAGCAGTGTCCTCAGCCCCGGGACCGCCAGCGGGGAGCTGTTTTTT
TRBV12-3/TRBV12-4	-	few	12	TRBJ2-7	CASSRSSYEQYF	TGTGCCAGCAGTAGAAGCTCCTACGAGCAGTACTTC
TRBV15	-	-	14	TRBJ2-7	CATSGNFEDYEQYF	TGTGCCACCAGCGGGAACTTTGAGGACTACGAGCAGTACTTC
TRBV2	-	once	14	TRBJ2-1	CASTGSPSYNEQFF	TGTGCCAGCACGGGTAGCCCGTCCTACAATGAGCAGTTCTTC
TRBV30	TRBD1	many	13	TRBJ2-5	CARGTGALKTQYF	TGTGCCAGGGGGACAGGAGCTTTGAAGACCCAGTACTTC
TRBV7-9	TRBD2	few	14	TRBJ2-7	CASSFVAGSYEQYF	TGTGCCAGCAGCTTCGTAGCGGGCTCCTACGAGCAGTACTTC
TRBV29-1	-	-	11	TRBJ1-1	CSVEGATEAFF	TGCAGCGTTGAGGGGGCCACTGAAGCTTTCTTT
TRBV4-3	TRBD1	few	14	TRBJ1-2	CASSQPGDRDGYTF	TGCGCCAGCAGCCAACCTGGGGACAGGGATGGCTACACCTTC
TRBV12-3/TRBV12-4	-	-	11	TRBJ2-7	CASGRAYEQYF	TGTGCCAGCGGGCGAGCCTACGAGCAGTACTTC
TRBV10-2	TRBD2	once	17	TRBJ2-1	CASSITSGGRGGHEQFF	TGCGCCAGCAGCATCACTAGCGGGGGAAGAGGGGGTCATGAGCAGTTCTTC
TRBV2	-	-	17	TRBJ2-2	CASSPGGVGANTGELFF	TGTGCCAGCAGCCCAGGCGGTGTAGGGGCGAACACCGGGGAGCTGTTTTTT
TRBV27	-	once	15	TRBJ1-5	CASSPRDGYNQPQHF	TGTGCCAGCAGTCCCCGGGACGGATACAATCAGCCCCAGCATTTT
TRBV7-2	TRBD2	-	16	TRBJ2-7	CASSSLMAGGLYEQYF	TGTGCCAGCAGCTCCTTGATGGCGGGGGGGCTTTACGAGCAGTACTTC
TRBV3-1/TRBV3-2	-	-	12	TRBJ1-5	CASSQGGQPQHF	TGTGCCAGCAGCCAAGGCGGTCAGCCCCAGCATTTT
TRBV30	TRBD1	once	12	TRBJ1-1	CAWSPDREQAFF	TGTGCCTGGAGTCCGGACAGGGAACAAGCTTTCTTT
TRBV28	-	once	13	TRBJ2-5	CASSLGAWETQYF	TGTGCCAGCAGTCTAGGGGCCTGGGAGACCCAGTACTTC
TRBV18	TRBD1	-	16	TRBJ1-2	CASSFAGTGDFYGYTF	TGTGCCAGCTCATTTGCCGGGACAGGGGATTTTTATGGCTACACCTTC
TRBV7-9	-	once	14	TRBJ2-1	CASSYNRGINEQFF	TGTGCCAGCAGTTATAACAGAGGGATAAATGAGCAGTTCTTC
TRBV15	-	-	12	TRBJ2-7	CATSRGYYEQYF	TGTGCCACCAGCAGAGGGTACTACGAGCAGTACTTC
TRBV10-2	TRBD2	once	15	TRBJ2-2	CASGRPGTSPGELFF	TGCGCCAGCGGTCGTCCCGGGACTAGCCCCGGGGAGCTGTTTTTT
TRBV21-1	-	once	16	TRBJ2-3	CASNEERAQHADTQYF	TGTGCCAGCAACGAAGAGCGGGCGCAGCACGCAGATACGCAGTATTTT
TRBV6-5	TRBD2	once	14	TRBJ2-3	CASSLAGGPDTQYF	TGTGCCAGCAGTCTAGCGGGAGGGCCGGATACGCAGTATTTT
TRBV14	-	-	16	TRBJ1-4	CASSQAGGLISEKLFF	TGTGCCAGCAGCCAAGCGGGCGGTTTGATTAGTGAAAAACTGTTTTTT
TRBV7-9	-	-	14	TRBJ1-4	CASSRTGGNEKLFF	TGTGCCAGCAGCCGGACGGGGGGAAATGAAAAACTGTTTTTT
TRBV5-1	-	-	13	TRBJ1-1	CASSLQGNTEAFF	TGCGCCAGCAGCTTGCAGGGAAACACTGAAGCTTTCTTT
TRBV11-2	-	-	13	TRBJ1-4	CASSPAVNEKLFF	TGTGCCAGCAGCCCCGCGGTCAATGAAAAACTGTTTTTT
TRBV6-2/TRBV6-3	TRBD1	-	15	TRBJ2-2	CASSQDRGGTGELFF	TGTGCCAGCAGTCAGGACAGGGGGGGAACCGGGGAGCTGTTTTTT
TRBV3-1/TRBV3-2	-	-	15	TRBJ2-3	CASSHGFVGTDTQYF	TGTGCCAGCAGCCATGGGTTCGTGGGCACAGATACGCAGTATTTT
TRBV27	TRBD2	-	14	TRBJ2-1	CASSIAPGGNEQFF	TGTGCCAGCAGTATTGCACCGGGGGGGAATGAGCAGTTCTTC